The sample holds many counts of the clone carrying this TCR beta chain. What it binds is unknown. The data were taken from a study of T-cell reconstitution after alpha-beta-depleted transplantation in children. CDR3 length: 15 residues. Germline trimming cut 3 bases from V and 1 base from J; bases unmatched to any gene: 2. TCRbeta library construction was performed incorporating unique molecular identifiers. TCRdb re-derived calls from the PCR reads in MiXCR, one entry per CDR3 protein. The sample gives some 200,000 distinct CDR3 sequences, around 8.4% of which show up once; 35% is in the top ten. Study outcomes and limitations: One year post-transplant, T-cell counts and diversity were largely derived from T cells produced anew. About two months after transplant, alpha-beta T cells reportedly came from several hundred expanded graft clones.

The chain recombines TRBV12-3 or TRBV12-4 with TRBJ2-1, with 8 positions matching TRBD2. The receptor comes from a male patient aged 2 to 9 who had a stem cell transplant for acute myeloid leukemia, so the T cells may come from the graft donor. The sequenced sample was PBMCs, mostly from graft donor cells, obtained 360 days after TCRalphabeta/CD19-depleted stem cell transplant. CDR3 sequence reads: CASSFSGASYNEQFF. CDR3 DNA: TGTGCCAGCAGTTTTAGCGGGGCTTCCTACAATGAGCAGTTCTTC.